This is a list of T cell receptor beta chains from one sample in a study of T cell responses to AZD1222 COVID-19 vaccine. Repertoires were generated with immunoSEQ multiplex PCR, while TCRdb's copy carries only in-frame clones and drops some. The sample has some 130,000 clones; 75% to 90% are singletons. The input for sequencing was peripheral blood, taken on day 0 of AZD1222 vaccination. These receptors came from an adult in good health. The CDR3 runs from the conserved cysteine through the conserved F or W. A D gene is named only where the DNA matches it firmly. Not all rows give a size; the values are once, few, many and, for expanded clones, a class.

clone size | J gene | D gene | V gene | CDR3 length | CDR3 protein | CDR3 DNA
NA | TRBJ2-7 | NA | TRBV3-1/TRBV3-2 | 12 | CASSQDWGEQYF | TGTGCCAGCAGCCAAGATTGGGGGGAGCAGTACTTC
NA | TRBJ2-5 | TRBD1 | TRBV6-5 | 15 | CASSFTGGSGGTQYF | TGTGCCAGCAGTTTCACAGGGGGCAGCGGCGGGACCCAGTACTTC
NA | TRBJ1-6 | NA | TRBV27 | 14 | CASSSRTERSPLHF | TGTGCCAGCAGTTCCCGGACGGAAAGATCACCCCTCCACTTT
NA | TRBJ1-2 | NA | TRBV19 | 13 | CASTNGGAYGYTF | TGTGCCAGTACTAATGGAGGGGCCTATGGCTACACCTTC
NA | TRBJ1-1 | NA | TRBV18 | 14 | CASSQFSGDTEAFF | TGTGCCAGCTCACAATTTTCCGGGGACACTGAAGCTTTCTTT
NA | TRBJ2-3 | TRBD1 | TRBV5-1 | 14 | CASTDRRSGNTQYF | TGCGCCAGCACGGACAGGAGGTCGGGTAATACGCAGTATTTT
NA | TRBJ2-2 | TRBD2 | TRBV5-4 | 13 | CASSPSGGGELFF | TGTGCCAGCAGCCCTTCGGGGGGCGGGGAGCTGTTTTTT
NA | TRBJ1-4 | NA | TRBV5-1 | 16 | CASSSGGMGLNEKLFF | TGCGCCAGCAGCTCCGGGGGGATGGGCCTTAATGAAAAACTGTTTTTT
NA | TRBJ1-1 | TRBD1 | TRBV6-1 | 15 | CASSEAGGGRTEAFF | TGTGCCAGCAGTGAAGCGGGAGGGGGCCGCACTGAAGCTTTCTTT
few | TRBJ1-3 | NA | TRBV7-9 | 15 | CASSPQESSGNTIYF | TGTGCCAGCAGCCCCCAGGAATCCTCTGGAAACACCATATATTTT
NA | TRBJ1-2 | NA | TRBV10-3 | 14 | CAISTGTLTDGYTF | TGTGCCATCAGTACCGGGACCCTCACCGACGGCTACACCTTC
once | TRBJ2-1 | TRBD2 | TRBV6-2/TRBV6-3 | 19 | CASSYSASGGHVPQNEQFF | TGTGCCAGCAGTTACTCAGCTAGCGGGGGCCACGTTCCCCAGAATGAGCAGTTCTTC
NA | TRBJ1-6 | TRBD1 | TRBV11-1 | 15 | CASSFPDRGQSPLHF | TGTGCCAGCAGCTTTCCCGACAGGGGGCAATCACCCCTCCACTTT
NA | TRBJ1-5 | TRBD1 | TRBV2 | 13 | CASRATGDQPQHF | TGTGCCAGCAGGGCGACAGGGGATCAGCCCCAGCATTTT
NA | TRBJ1-3 | NA | TRBV7-2 | 14 | CASSSGLSGNTIYF | TGTGCCAGCAGCTCCGGACTCTCTGGAAACACCATATATTTT
NA | TRBJ2-3 | NA | TRBV28 | 13 | CASRRSSTDTQYF | TGTGCCAGCCGCCGATCTAGCACAGATACGCAGTATTTT
NA | TRBJ1-3 | TRBD1 | TRBV24-1 | 14 | CATSRGHSGNTIYF | TGTGCCACCAGTAGGGGGCACAGCGGAAACACCATATATTTT
NA | TRBJ1-6 | NA | TRBV3-1/TRBV3-2 | 14 | CASSRLDSNSPLHF | TGTGCCAGCAGCCGTCTCGACAGTAATTCACCCCTCCACTTT
once | TRBJ2-7 | NA | TRBV6-1 | 13 | CASSEKLSYEQYF | TGTGCCAGCAGTGAGAAATTATCCTACGAGCAGTACTTC
NA | TRBJ2-1 | NA | TRBV5-4 | 13 | CASSLSGGNEQFF | TGTGCCAGCAGCTTGAGTGGGGGTAATGAGCAGTTCTTC
NA | TRBJ1-5 | TRBD1 | TRBV19 | 16 | CASSSGLGTGSQPQHF | TGTGCCAGTAGCAGTGGCCTTGGGACAGGGAGTCAGCCCCAGCATTTT
NA | TRBJ1-2 | TRBD1 | TRBV24-1 | 14 | CATSDSTGGNGYTF | TGTGCCACCAGTGATTCGACAGGGGGCAATGGCTACACCTTC
NA | TRBJ2-7 | TRBD2 | TRBV7-3 | 16 | CASSLDLQRGLYEQYF | TGTGCCAGCAGCTTAGACCTCCAGCGGGGCCTCTACGAGCAGTACTTC
NA | TRBJ1-3 | NA | TRBV5-1 | 16 | CASSLEVQKNRNTIYF | TGCGCCAGCAGCTTGGAGGTTCAAAAGAATCGAAACACCATATATTTT
NA | TRBJ1-5 | NA | TRBV3-1/TRBV3-2 | 13 | CASLHRSNQPQHF | TGTGCCAGCCTTCACCGGAGCAATCAGCCCCAGCATTTT
NA | TRBJ2-5 | TRBD2 | TRBV7-2 | 15 | CASSHSSGGQETQYF | TGTGCCAGCAGCCACTCATCGGGAGGCCAAGAGACCCAGTACTTC
NA | TRBJ1-2 | TRBD1 | TRBV10-3 | 15 | CAIRIRDRGDYGYTF | TGTGCCATCAGGATCCGGGACAGGGGGGATTATGGCTACACCTTC
NA | TRBJ1-1 | NA | TRBV6-4 | 14 | CAIDPSDRNTEAFF | TGTGCCATCGATCCTTCCGACAGGAACACTGAAGCTTTCTTT
once | TRBJ2-7 | NA | TRBV27 | 14 | CASTPYLGGLEQYF | TGTGCCAGCACCCCCTATCTCGGCGGGCTCGAGCAGTACTTC
once | TRBJ1-5 | TRBD1 | TRBV3-1/TRBV3-2 | 15 | CASSQMGQGGQPQHF | TGTGCCAGCAGCCAGATGGGACAGGGCGGCCAGCCCCAGCATTTT
NA | TRBJ1-5 | NA | TRBV16 | 16 | CASSQWALGSNQPQHF | TGTGCCAGCAGCCAATGGGCCTTAGGGAGCAATCAGCCCCAGCATTTT
NA | TRBJ2-7 | NA | TRBV11-2 | 13 | CASSLGGGDRQYF | TGTGCCAGCAGCTTAGGAGGAGGGGATCGGCAGTACTTC
NA | TRBJ2-7 | NA | TRBV7-9 | 16 | CASIRTPSQQSYEQYF | TGTGCCAGCATCCGGACTCCATCTCAACAGTCCTACGAGCAGTACTTC
once | TRBJ2-1 | TRBD1 | TRBV27 | 16 | CASSLEYGTGDNEQFF | TGTGCCAGCAGTTTAGAATACGGGACAGGGGACAATGAGCAGTTCTTC
NA | TRBJ2-7 | TRBD2 | TRBV2 | 15 | CASGASVAGGQEQYF | TGTGCCAGCGGAGCCTCAGTAGCGGGGGGGCAGGAGCAGTACTTC
NA | TRBJ2-1 | TRBD2 | TRBV9 | 15 | CASSVTSGEYNEQFF | TGTGCCAGCAGCGTAACTAGCGGGGAGTACAATGAGCAGTTCTTC
NA | TRBJ1-2 | NA | TRBV2 | 15 | CASSDDGEGDYGYTF | TGTGCCAGCAGTGACGACGGGGAGGGGGACTATGGCTACACCTTC
once | TRBJ2-7 | TRBD2 | TRBV4-3 | 16 | CASSQVPGLATFEQYF | TGCGCCAGCAGCCAAGTGCCGGGACTAGCTACTTTCGAGCAGTACTTC
NA | TRBJ2-1 | NA | TRBV13 | 16 | CASSFGATSSYNEQFF | TGTGCCAGCAGCTTTGGGGCCACGAGCTCCTACAATGAGCAGTTCTTC
NA | TRBJ1-5 | TRBD1 | TRBV7-9 | 13 | CASSLTGNQPQHF | TGTGCCAGCAGCTTGACAGGGAATCAGCCCCAGCATTTT
NA | TRBJ1-6 | NA | TRBV30 | 11 | CACLDRRSLHF | TGTGCCTGCCTAGACCGGCGATCCCTCCACTTT
NA | TRBJ1-1 | NA | TRBV7-7 | 14 | CASSSYLRQTEAFF | TGTGCCAGCAGCTCATATCTTCGACAGACTGAAGCTTTCTTT
NA | TRBJ2-7 | TRBD1 | TRBV5-4 | 17 | CASSSSPGRGFTYEQYF | TGTGCCAGCAGCTCCTCTCCCGGCAGGGGGTTTACCTACGAGCAGTACTTC
NA | TRBJ1-5 | TRBD1 | TRBV6-1 | 14 | CASSDQGGDQPQHF | TGTGCCAGCAGTGACCAGGGGGGCGATCAGCCCCAGCATTTT
few | TRBJ1-1 | NA | TRBV20-1 | 11 | CSGSGNTEAFF | TGCAGTGGATCAGGGAACACTGAAGCTTTCTTT
NA | TRBJ1-1 | TRBD1 | TRBV6-5 | 15 | CASSRQGGRGTEAFF | TGTGCCAGCAGTAGACAGGGGGGCAGAGGGACTGAAGCTTTCTTT
NA | TRBJ2-7 | TRBD1 | TRBV28 | 17 | CASSQRAGGFTPYEQYF | TGTGCCAGCAGTCAGAGGGCAGGGGGCTTCACTCCCTACGAGCAGTACTTC
NA | TRBJ1-3 | NA | TRBV4-1 | 18 | CASSQVGFPGMGGNTIYF | TGCGCCAGCAGCCAAGTTGGGTTCCCAGGGATGGGTGGAAACACCATATATTTT
NA | TRBJ1-2 | TRBD1 | TRBV14 | 14 | CASSHKGAYYGYTF | TGTGCCAGCAGCCATAAGGGGGCGTATTATGGCTACACCTTC
NA | TRBJ1-2 | NA | TRBV6-5 | 13 | CASSYSDRGGYTF | TGTGCCAGCAGTTACAGCGACCGTGGGGGCTACACCTTC
NA | TRBJ2-7 | TRBD1 | TRBV6-5 | 15 | CASSYSYRGAYEQYF | TGTGCCAGCAGTTACTCGTACAGGGGAGCCTACGAGCAGTACTTC
NA | TRBJ2-7 | NA | TRBV4-3 | 14 | CASSQDPGPYEQYF | TGCGCCAGCAGCCAAGATCCGGGCCCCTACGAGCAGTACTTC
NA | TRBJ2-3 | TRBD1 | TRBV30 | 12 | CAWSVQGDTQYF | TGTGCCTGGAGTGTACAGGGGGATACGCAGTATTTT
NA | TRBJ2-3 | TRBD2 | TRBV14 | 15 | CASSQGTSGAGTQYF | TGTGCCAGCAGCCAAGGGACTAGCGGGGCTGGTACGCAGTATTTT
NA | TRBJ1-6 | NA | TRBV10-3 | 12 | CAISANNSPLHF | TGTGCCATCAGTGCAAATAATTCACCCCTCCACTTT
NA | TRBJ1-5 | NA | TRBV5-4 | 13 | CASSLEMAQPQHF | TGTGCCAGCAGCTTGGAAATGGCTCAGCCCCAGCATTTT
NA | TRBJ2-2 | NA | TRBV28 | 14 | CASSLPPGTGELFF | TGTGCCAGCAGTTTACCGCCCGGAACCGGGGAGCTGTTTTTT
few | TRBJ1-3 | NA | TRBV7-3 | 16 | CASSSRDGDSGNTIYF | TGTGCCAGCAGCAGCCGGGACGGCGACTCTGGAAACACCATATATTTT